The 19 T cell receptor beta chains given below trace back to one sample, sequenced in a study of blood T cells in healthy people across ages. A J-beta primer mix and a sample-barcoded 5' primer were used in a second PCR of about 7 to 12 cycles. Each CDR3 protein gets one entry after TCRdb re-called the 5' RACE reads with MiXCR. This sample has 1.5 million to 1.8 million distinct CDR3 sequences, with 35% to 45% found just once. The sample comprised blood. Source of these receptors: a woman aged 18-29 years in good health.

This clonotype came up a few times. J is TRBJ1-2 and V is TRBV9; D remains unclear. CDR3 length equals 15 residues. CDR1 is SGDLS, CDR2 YYNGEE, per germline. Trimming removed 3 bases from V and 8 bases from J, with 20 bases in between. CDR3 DNA: TGTGCCAGCAGCGCTTACCCGAAAGGCCCCTACGGCTACACCTTC. Its translation: CASSAYPKGPYGYTF.

J is TRBJ1-5 and V is TRBV10-3; no firm D call. CDR3 length: 16 amino acids. With 2 bases removed from V and 3 bases from J, the gap between germline ends came to 14 bases. Germline V CDR1 and CDR2: ENHRY, SYGVKD. The CDR3 protein is CAISETALGHNQPQHF. The CDR3 DNA reads TGTGCCATCAGTGAGACAGCCCTAGGTCACAATCAGCCCCAGCATTTT.

This clonotype was seen a handful of times. The V call is TRBV27, the J call TRBJ1-2; TRBD1 is a possible D gene (5 bases). Between the trimmed V and J ends, which lost 5 bases and 4 bases, there was a span of 14 bases. CDR3 length: 14 amino acids. Germline V gives CDR1 MNHEY, CDR2 SMNVEV (reference sequence). This chain's CDR3 is CASSNFGGVYGYTF. The DNA for the CDR3 is TGTGCCAGCAGTAACTTTGGGGGAGTCTATGGCTACACCTTC.

The rearrangement uses TRBV29-1 and TRBJ2-6; tentative D call: TRBD2 (5 bases). The CDR3 loop spans 14 amino acids. V dropped 6 bases and J dropped 0 bases, with 9 bases sitting between them. Germline CDR1 and CDR2: SQVTM and ANQGSEA. The CDR3 bases are TGCAGCGTGAGGGAAGGCTCTGGGGCCAACGTCCTGACTTTC. Protein product: CSVREGSGANVLTF.

This clonotype was counted between two and nine times. J is TRBJ1-2 and V is TRBV7-2; D call uncertain. The V gene lost 2 bases and the J gene lost 8 bases, with 12 bases spanning the gap. The CDR3 extends over 13 amino acids. CDR1 is SGHTA, CDR2 FQGNSA, per germline. CDR3 coding DNA: TGTGCCAGCAGCTTACAGGTGGGGAGCGGCTACACCTTC. The encoded protein is CASSLQVGSGYTF.

This clonotype was seen a few times. V and J are TRBV15 and TRBJ1-6; D remains ambiguous. The CDR3 runs 13 residues. The germline V gene has CDR1 LNHNV and CDR2 YYDKDF (reference sequence). Trimming removed 3 bases from V and 7 bases from J, with 7 bases in between. The CDR3 DNA reads as TGTGCCACCAGCAGGGACCTGAATTCACCCCTCCACTTT. Translated: CATSRDLNSPLHF.

The rearrangement joins TRBV6-5 to TRBJ2-1; TRBD2 matches at 8 bases. The CDR3 has 15 residues. The V and J ends lost 6 bases and 6 bases, in that order; junction bases with no gene match: 10. Germline CDR1 reads MNHEY; CDR2 reads SVGAGI. CDR3 residues: CASSPEREYGNEQFF. The CDR3 DNA is TGTGCCAGCAGCCCAGAGCGGGAGTATGGCAATGAGCAGTTCTTC.

V gene TRBV27 combines with J gene TRBJ2-5; 9 nucleotides align to TRBD1. CDR1 and CDR2 (germline): MNHEY, SMNVEV (reference sequence). The CDR3 covers 16 residues. With V trimmed by 4 bases and J by 11 bases, 17 bases remained unmatched. CDR3 residues: CASSSPMGQGHNEQYF. The CDR3 DNA sequence: TGTGCCAGCAGTTCCCCCATGGGACAGGGACACAATGAGCAGTACTTC.

The V call is TRBV20-1, the J call TRBJ2-3, with D unresolved. Germline values: CDR1 DFQATT, CDR2 SNEGSKA (reference sequence). V was trimmed by 2 bases and J by 7 bases, leaving 4 bases between them. This CDR3 has 10 amino acids. CDR3 sequence: CSARTHTQYF. The CDR3, as DNA: TGCAGTGCTAGAACCCATACGCAGTATTTT.

As to this clonotype: Since a much larger clone is just one base distant, this may be a read error. The V gene is TRBV25-1, the J gene TRBJ2-7; TRBD1 might be the D (5 bases). This CDR3 has 12 residues. V lost 6 bases to trimming and J lost 3 bases, with 9 bases between them. CDR1 MGHDK and CDR2 SYGVNS come from the germline V gene. The CDR3 coding sequence is TGTGCCAGCAGGGACAACTTCTACGAGCAGTACTTC. This translates into CASRDNFYEQYF.

This clonotype occurred a few times. The rearrangement uses TRBV20-1 and TRBJ2-1; tentative D call: TRBD1 (6 bases). CDR3 length: 14 amino acids. The ends were cut back, 0 bases at V and 9 bases at J, with 15 bases in the middle. CDR1 and CDR2 (germline): DFQATT, SNEGSKA (reference sequence). CDR3 amino acids: CSAREAQGFTEQFF. The DNA of the CDR3 is TGCAGTGCTAGAGAGGCACAGGGTTTTACTGAGCAGTTCTTC.

V and J are TRBV15 and TRBJ2-1; no definite D call. CDR3 size: 17 residues. Germline V CDR1 and CDR2: LNHNV, YYDKDF (reference sequence). V shed 2 bases and J shed 0 bases, with 14 bases lying between them. CDR3 bases: TGTGCCACCAGCAGAAAAAACGACATTTACTCCTACAATGAGCAGTTCTTC. Translation: CATSRKNDIYSYNEQFF.

J is TRBJ2-5 and V is TRBV25-1; D is possibly TRBD1 or TRBD2 (5 bases each). Germline loops: CDR1 MGHDK, CDR2 SYGVNS. This CDR3 contains 14 residues. V was trimmed by 8 bases and J by 2 bases, leaving 15 bases between them. The CDR3 nucleotides read TGTGCCAGCGCCCCTCGGGACGGACAAGAGACCCAGTACTTC. Translated, it gives CASAPRDGQETQYF.

This clonotype was recorded only once. DNA for the CDR3: TGTGCCAGCAAGATGGCGGGAGGGATTGACGGCGAGCAGTACTTC. Protein sequence: CASKMAGGIDGEQYF. This sequence joins TRBV6-5 and TRBJ2-5, with 9 positions matching TRBD2. The J call may be incorrect, as the DNA end agrees better with TRBJ2-7. CDR1 is MNHEY and CDR2 is SVGAGI in the germline V gene. CDR3 size: 15 residues.

The chain has TRBV29-1 and TRBJ2-7; D is possibly TRBD2 (5 bases). Per the germline V gene, CDR1 is SQVTM and CDR2 is ANQGSEA. Trimming removed 7 bases at V and 1 base at J, with 11 bases between. The CDR3 covers 12 residues. The CDR3: CSAGISSYEQYF. CDR3 DNA: TGCAGCGCCGGGATAAGTTCCTACGAGCAGTACTTC.

The chain employs TRBV20-1 and TRBJ2-4; TRBD2 matches 9 bases. The end of the DNA is better explained by TRBJ2-5, so the J call may be wrong. Germline CDR1 is DFQATT and CDR2 is SNEGSKA (reference sequence). The CDR3 has 15 residues. The DNA of the CDR3 is TGCAGTGCTACAGCGGGGGGAGGGGGTGGTGAGACCCAGTACTTC. Translating it yields CSATAGGGGGETQYF.

This clonotype showed up just a few times. The rearrangement joins TRBV20-1 to TRBJ1-2; D gene unclear. Deletions cut 7 bases from V and 4 bases from J, with 16 bases between. This CDR3 contains 13 residues. Germline-derived CDR1 and CDR2 are DFQATT and SNEGSKA (reference sequence). The CDR3 region has the DNA TGCAGTGTGGGGATGATCGGGGTCTATGGCTACACCTTC. Amino acid sequence: CSVGMIGVYGYTF.

This chain joins TRBV4-3 and TRBJ1-6, with no clear D. This CDR3 is built from 15 residues. Trimming cost V 5 bases and J 7 bases, with 15 bases left between them. Looked up from germline, CDR1 is LGHNA and CDR2 is YSLEER. The CDR3 nucleotides read TGCGCCAGCAGCGCCAAACATCTACGGAATTCACCCCTCCACTTT. It is translated as CASSAKHLRNSPLHF.

This chain uses TRBV2 with TRBJ2-1; D remains ambiguous. Per germline, CDR1 SNHLY and CDR2 FYNNEI. Between the trimmed V and J ends, which lost 2 bases and 12 bases, there was a span of 8 bases. The CDR3 extends over 11 amino acids. This CDR3 reads CASSEKTLQFF. The CDR3 nucleotides read TGTGCCAGCAGTGAAAAGACTTTGCAGTTCTTC.